This passage covers 9 T cell receptor beta chains from one sample sequenced in a study of blood T cell repertoires in COVID-19. Profiled with immunoSEQ multiplex PCR; TCRdb holds only in-frame clones, not every one. The sample includes 25,000 to 35,000 clones, about nine tenths seen only once; the top ten take approximately 24%. Sequencing was done on a sample of peripheral blood. These receptor sequences come from a human donor with active COVID-19. The donor label of this sample is uncertain.

The chain carries TRBV7-2 and TRBJ2-1; D remains ambiguous. Trimming took off 4 bases at V and 4 bases at J, with 8 bases between the two ends. The germline CDR1 and CDR2 sequences are SGHTA and FQGNSA. The CDR3 loop spans 13 amino acids. Here the CDR3 reads CASSSEIYNEQFF. The CDR3 DNA follows: TGTGCCAGCAGCTCCGAGATTTACAATGAGCAGTTCTTC.

The chain links TRBV7-3 to TRBJ2-3; TRBD2 agrees at 11 bases. CDR1 is SGHTA, CDR2 FQGTGA, per germline. The CDR3 has 19 residues. V lost 4 bases and J lost 2; bases outside the gene matches: 14. This CDR3 reads CASSSTSGSWELSTDTQYF. CDR3 bases: TGTGCCAGCAGCTCCACTAGCGGGAGTTGGGAGTTGTCCACAGATACGCAGTATTTT.

The chain recombines TRBV13 with TRBJ2-3; the match to TRBD2 covers 9 bases. The junction had 12 bases not matched to a gene; V was cut back by 6 bases and J by 8 bases. Germline lookup yields CDR1 PRHDT and CDR2 FYEKMQ (reference sequence). The CDR3 spans 15 residues. The CDR3 sequence: CASSPGLALLSTQYF. The CDR3 DNA sequence: TGTGCCAGCAGTCCGGGACTAGCCCTTTTGTCTACGCAGTATTTT.

The CDR3 loop is CASSGHLKSAEAFF. The CDR3 coding sequence is TGTGCCAGCAGCGGACACCTTAAAAGCGCTGAAGCTTTCTTT. J is TRBJ1-1 and V is TRBV2; possibly TRBD1 for D (5 bases). Trimming shortened V by 6 bases and J by 6 bases, and 17 bases separated the two germline ends. The germline gives CDR1 SNHLY, CDR2 FYNNEI. The CDR3 spans 14 residues. Together with reference TRBV2 and TRBJ1-1, the CDR3 gives the full variable domain: EPEVTQTPSHQVTQMGQEVILRCVPISNHLYFYWYRQILGQKVEFLVSFYNNEISEKSEIFDDQFSVERPDGSNFTLKIRSTKLEDSAMYFCASSGHLKSAEAFFGQGTRLTVV.

This rearrangement joins TRBV4-1 to TRBJ2-7; 11 positions agree with TRBD2. The CDR3 sequence is 16 residues long. Germline V gene sequence: CDR1 MGHRA, CDR2 YSYEKL. Trimming cost V 3 bases and J 3 bases; bases outside gene matches: 7. This CDR3 is CASSHPTSGTSYEQYF. The CDR3 bases are TGCGCCAGCAGCCATCCGACTAGCGGGACGAGCTACGAGCAGTACTTC.

This clone was seen only a few times. The chain recombines TRBV9 with TRBJ2-7; no firm D call. Germline values: CDR1 SGDLS, CDR2 YYNGEE. V dropped 3 bases and J dropped 0 bases, with 13 bases sitting between them. The CDR3 contains 15 residues. This chain's CDR3 is CASSESPGPSYEQYF. The CDR3 DNA reads TGTGCCAGCAGCGAGAGCCCGGGTCCCTCCTACGAGCAGTACTTC.

The chain couples TRBV7-3 to TRBJ2-7; 12 bases are shared with TRBD2. The germline V gene has CDR1 SGHTA and CDR2 FQGTGA. V trimming: 4 bases; J trimming: 0 bases; junction bases outside the gene matches: 13. The CDR3 totals 19 residues. CDR3 protein: CASSCLPGLAGNYSYEQYF. The CDR3 nucleotides are TGTGCCAGCAGCTGCCTACCGGGACTAGCGGGTAATTACTCCTACGAGCAGTACTTC.

The J gene is TRBJ2-2, the V gene TRBV11-1; no definite D call. This CDR3 has 13 residues. Germline V gene lookup returns CDR1 SGHAT and CDR2 FQDESV (reference sequence). V lost 1 base, J lost 6 bases, and 6 bases lay in between. The CDR3: CASSLGSAGELFF. The CDR3 DNA reads as TGTGCCAGCAGCTTAGGGTCGGCCGGGGAGCTGTTTTTT.

The chain is built from TRBV12-5 and TRBJ2-3, with 11 bases identical to TRBD2. The length of the CDR3 is 16 residues. Germline loops: CDR1 LGHNT, CDR2 FRNRAP. Trimming took 1 base from V and 2 from J; bases not matched to a gene: 2. The CDR3 DNA sequence: TGTGCTAGTGGTTTGGGACTAGCGGGAAACACAGATACGCAGTATTTT. Protein sequence: CASGLGLAGNTDTQYF.